The next 28 T cell receptor beta chains were all read from a single sample in a study of OX40 agonist ivuxolimab in advanced cancers. Receptor amplification or capture employed the immunoSEQ multiplex PCR assay. The source is immuneACCESS, and TCRdb retained only in-frame sequences with V and J called. Part of the clones is not carried over; for the studies checked, unresolved V genes explain less than half of this, and the remainder is unexplained. This sample is represented by 50,000 to 70,000 clones; about 81% of them were singletons. The ten largest clonotypes hold 2% to 2.5% of the sample. Specimen: CD4+ or CD8+ T cells sorted from blood, collected in a trial of the OX40 agonist ivuxolimab. These receptors originate from an adult with an advanced solid tumor such as melanoma, head and neck, liver or kidney cancer.

V gene TRBV19 combines with J gene TRBJ2-6, with 8 bases matching TRBD2. CDR1 is LNHDA, CDR2 SQIVND, per germline (reference sequence). The CDR3 is 18 amino acids. The trim removed 3 bases at V and 0 bases at J, leaving 7 bases unmatched. The CDR3 region is CASSIRAGTSSGANVLTF. CDR3 sequence (DNA): TGTGCCAGTAGTATTCGGGCAGGGACTAGCTCTGGGGCCAACGTCCTGACTTTC.

The V gene is TRBV6-1, the J gene TRBJ2-5, with D possibly TRBD2 on 5 matching bases. The germline V gene encodes CDR1 MNHNS and CDR2 SASEGT. The CDR3 spans 13 residues. Trimming removed 4 bases at V and 2 bases at J, with 8 bases between. The CDR3 nucleotides are TGTGCCAGCAGTGGCGGGTCTCAAGAGACCCAGTACTTC. It encodes CASSGGSQETQYF.

The chain joins TRBV7-2 to TRBJ1-4; no reliable D call. Trimming left V 1 base short and J 0 bases short, with 6 bases between. Looked up from germline, CDR1 is SGHTA and CDR2 is FQGNSA. This CDR3 has 15 amino acids. CDR3 amino acids: CASSLEQSTNEKLFF. The CDR3 DNA is TGTGCCAGCAGCTTAGAACAGTCAACTAATGAAAAACTGTTTTTT. Full variable domain (outside the CDR3, taken from reference TRBV7-2 and TRBJ1-4): GAGVSQSPSNKVTEKGKDVELRCDPISGHTALYWYRQSLGQGLEFLIYFQGNSAPDKSGLPSDRFSAERTGGSVSTLTIQRTQQEDSAVYLCASSLEQSTNEKLFFGSGTQLSVL.

This rearrangement joins TRBV7-8 to TRBJ2-2; 8 bases are shared with TRBD2. Per the germline V gene, CDR1 is SGHVS and CDR2 is FQNEAQ. Losses at the gene ends were 4 bases for V and 5 bases for J; bases not matched to a gene: 6. The length of the CDR3 is 15 residues. CDR3 bases: TGTGCCAGCAGCTCCCTGACTAGCGAAACCGGGGAGCTGTTTTTT. It encodes CASSSLTSETGELFF. The full variable domain, completed using reference TRBV7-8 and TRBJ2-2, is GAGVSQSPRYKVAKRGQDVALRCDPISGHVSLFWYQQALGQGPEFLTYFQNEAQLDKSGLPSDRFFAERPEGSVSTLKIQRTQQEDSAVYLCASSSLTSETGELFFGEGSRLTVL.

This chain connects TRBV6-1 to TRBJ2-7, with a tentative D call TRBD2 (6 bases). With 6 bases removed from V and 6 bases from J, the gap between germline ends came to 21 bases. Germline V gene sequence: CDR1 MNHNS, CDR2 SASEGT. CDR3 length: 15 amino acids. The CDR3 DNA reads as TGTGCCAGCAGGGGGATAGCGGATCCCCGGCTCGAGCAGTACTTC. It translates to CASRGIADPRLEQYF.

The genes are TRBV5-4 and TRBJ1-6, with D perhaps matching TRBD1 (5 bases). CDR3 length equals 16 residues. CDR1 SGHNT and CDR2 YYREEE come from the germline V gene (reference sequence). V lost 7 bases and J 0 bases, leaving 14 bases between the germline ends. The CDR3 loop is CASRPGTSSYNSPLHF. In DNA, the CDR3 is TGTGCCAGCCGGCCGGGGACGAGCTCCTATAATTCACCCCTCCACTTT. The whole variable domain, remainder taken from reference TRBV5-4 and TRBJ1-6, is ETGVTQSPTHLIKTRGQQVTLRCSSQSGHNTVSWYQQALGQGPQFIFQYYREEENGRGNFPPRFSGLQFPNYSSELNVNALELDDSALYLCASRPGTSSYNSPLHFGNGTRLTVT.

Only one count was recorded for this clone. The CDR3 DNA reads as TGTGCCAGTAGTCCTTCTTACGGGGCCAACGTCCTGACTTTC. This codes for CASSPSYGANVLTF. This chain links TRBV19 with TRBJ2-6; D call uncertain. CDR1 is LNHDA, CDR2 SQIVND, per germline (reference sequence). CDR3 length: 14 residues. The germline V and J ends were trimmed by 5 bases and 4 bases, with 9 bases remaining between them.

CDR3 region: CASSELGELFF. Written as DNA, the CDR3 is TGTGCCAGTAGTGAGCTCGGGGAGCTGTTTTTT. J is TRBJ2-2 and V is TRBV19; D ambiguous. Trimming removed 5 bases from V and 7 bases from J, with 5 bases in between. CDR1 and CDR2 from the germline V gene are LNHDA and SQIVND (reference sequence). The CDR3 has 11 amino acids.

The table lists this clone with a count of one. The V gene is TRBV6-6, the J gene TRBJ1-3; no reliable D call. The germline gives CDR1 MNHNY, CDR2 SVGAGI (reference sequence). The CDR3 is made up of 13 amino acids. CDR3 in amino acids: CAGRGLAGNTIYF. CDR3 nucleotide sequence: TGTGCTGGGCGGGGTCTAGCTGGAAACACCATATATTTT.

This clone came up once. The chain has TRBV6-1 and TRBJ1-5; 10 bases agree with TRBD1. The ends lost 0 bases at V and 5 bases at J; junction bases unmatched: 4. In germline, CDR1 is MNHNS, CDR2 SASEGT. This CDR3 is built from 16 residues. DNA for the CDR3: TGTGCCAGCAGTGAAGCGCGGACAGGGGGAGATCAGCCCCAGCATTTT. It translates to CASSEARTGGDQPQHF.

In its sample, this clone was seen once. This chain links TRBV7-3 with TRBJ2-3; D gene unclear. The CDR3 has 14 residues. The V and J ends lost 1 base and 2 bases respectively, with 7 bases between them. CDR1 is SGHTA, CDR2 FQGTGA, per germline. The CDR3 here is CASSLKGTTDTQYF. The CDR3 nucleotides read TGTGCCAGCAGCTTAAAAGGCACCACAGATACGCAGTATTTT.

The chain employs TRBV25-1 and TRBJ2-7, with a tentative D call TRBD1 (6 bases). V gave up 2 bases and J gave up 11 bases, with 13 bases separating them. In germline, CDR1 is MGHDK, CDR2 SYGVNS. The CDR3 extends over 12 amino acids. CDR3 region: CASSEPNRVKYF. The DNA of the CDR3 is TGTGCCAGCAGTGAACCAAACAGGGTTAAGTACTTC.

The V call is TRBV28, the J call TRBJ2-2; TRBD2 aligns across 9 bases. The ends lost 8 bases at V and 5 bases at J; junction bases unmatched: 9. Germline V CDR1 and CDR2: MDHEN, SYDVKM. The CDR3 spans 15 residues. In DNA, the CDR3 is TGTGCCAGCTTGAGGGCTAGCGGGATGACCGGGGAGCTGTTTTTT. Translated: CASLRASGMTGELFF.

The chain uses TRBV19 and TRBJ2-5; 9 nucleotides match TRBD2. Germline loops: CDR1 LNHDA, CDR2 SQIVND (reference sequence). There are 17 residues in the CDR3. The J segment lost 1 base and the V segment lost 5 bases, leaving 11 bases of the junction unmatched. The chain's CDR3 is CASSGETSGVIQETQYF. Written as DNA, the CDR3 is TGTGCCAGTAGTGGTGAGACTAGCGGCGTTATCCAAGAGACCCAGTACTTC.

This clone was observed a few times. The chain recombines TRBV2 with TRBJ2-5; D possibly corresponds to TRBD1 (5 bases). The CDR3 covers 14 residues. The V and J ends lost 8 bases and 0 bases respectively, with 13 bases between them. Germline V gene sequence: CDR1 SNHLY, CDR2 FYNNEI. CDR3 sequence reads: CASQPDRNQETQYF. In nucleotides, the CDR3 is TGTGCCAGCCAACCAGACAGAAACCAAGAGACCCAGTACTTC.

The chain is built from TRBV18 and TRBJ2-1, with D possibly called TRBD1 or TRBD2 (5 bases each). Trimming pared 3 bases from V and 6 bases from J, leaving 12 bases between. Germline V CDR1 and CDR2: KGHSH, LQKENI. The CDR3 has 14 amino acids. As DNA, the CDR3 is TGTGCCAGCTCACCTGGGACGGTATTCAATGAGCAGTTCTTC. Translation gives CASSPGTVFNEQFF.

The CDR3 is CASGKEVNNEQFF. The CDR3 nucleotides are TGTGCCAGCGGCAAGGAAGTTAACAATGAGCAGTTCTTC. The chain employs TRBV6-5 and TRBJ2-1; D remains ambiguous. V lost 8 bases and J 5 bases, leaving 13 bases between the germline ends. Germline values: CDR1 MNHEY, CDR2 SVGAGI. This CDR3 contains 13 residues.

This rearrangement joins TRBV5-6 to TRBJ2-5; a possible D gene is TRBD2 (7 bases). Germline V CDR1 and CDR2: SGHDT, YYEEEE. Trimming left V 4 bases short and J 5 bases short, with 21 bases between. The CDR3 has 16 residues. The CDR3 sequence: CASSRRITGGGETQYF. DNA for the CDR3: TGTGCCAGCAGCCGACGAATCACAGGCGGGGGCGAGACCCAGTACTTC.

The V and J genes are TRBV11-3 and TRBJ2-1, with 7 bases matching TRBD1. Germline V CDR1 and CDR2: SGHNT, YENEEA. The CDR3 runs to 16 residues. The V and J ends lost 5 bases and 11 bases, in that order; junction bases with no gene match: 18. The DNA for the CDR3 is TGTGCCAGCAGCCGAGAAGGGGGCCTAGCCGGGCCCAAGCAGTTCTTC. It translates to CASSREGGLAGPKQFF.

The chain links TRBV6-5 to TRBJ2-3; 11 bases are shared with TRBD2. From germline, CDR1 is MNHEY and CDR2 SVGAGI. V lost 0 bases to trimming and J lost 4 bases; unmatched junction nucleotides: 0. The length of the CDR3 is 15 residues. The CDR3 DNA follows: TGTGCCAGCAGTTACTCTAGCGGGAGGGCAGATACGCAGTATTTT. As protein: CASSYSSGRADTQYF.

The chain employs TRBV28 and TRBJ2-2, with a weak D call TRBD2 (5 bases). Germline V CDR1 and CDR2: MDHEN, SYDVKM. Trimming removed 4 bases at V and 3 bases at J, with 18 bases between. CDR3 length equals 17 residues. CDR3 amino acids: CASSSTRTLQYTGELFF. The CDR3 DNA sequence: TGTGCCAGCAGTTCAACCCGGACTTTGCAATACACCGGGGAGCTGTTTTTT.

The chain uses TRBV6-6 and TRBJ2-5; D call uncertain. The CDR3 has 11 amino acids. From germline, CDR1 is MNHNY and CDR2 SVGAGI (reference sequence). Trimming shortened V by 6 bases and J by 3 bases, and 5 bases separated the two germline ends. CDR3 nucleotide sequence: TGTGCCAGCAGCCCTAAAGAGACCCAGTACTTC. Translation gives CASSPKETQYF.

The chain has TRBV7-2 and TRBJ1-1; 9 positions agree with TRBD1. CDR1 and CDR2 from the germline V gene are SGHTA and FQGNSA. The CDR3 is 15 amino acids. The trim removed 5 bases at V and 11 bases at J, leaving 15 bases unmatched. CDR3: CASSPRTGARVNAFF. DNA of the CDR3: TGTGCCAGCAGCCCCCGGACAGGGGCCAGGGTGAATGCTTTCTTT.

As regards this clone: A much more abundant neighbour one base away suggests this may be a read error. V and J are TRBV7-9 and TRBJ2-7; D remains unclear. Trimming left V 3 bases short and J 3 bases short, with 3 bases between. The germline gives CDR1 SEHNR, CDR2 FQNEAQ (reference sequence). CDR3 size: 11 residues. In DNA, the CDR3 is TGTGCCAGCAGCTTCGTCTACGAGCAGTACTTC. It translates to CASSFVYEQYF.

V usage is TRBV5-4 and J usage is TRBJ1-1, with D uncertain. Deletions cut 1 base from V and 3 bases from J, with 13 bases between. The germline CDR1 and CDR2 sequences are SGHNT and YYREEE (reference sequence). The CDR3 is 15 residues long. CDR3 amino acids: CASSLPVGADTEAFF. In nucleotides, the CDR3 is TGTGCCAGCAGCTTGCCCGTGGGCGCGGACACTGAAGCTTTCTTT.

The chain has TRBV12-5 and TRBJ2-1; D gene uncertain. The ends were cut back, 4 bases at V and 5 bases at J, with 9 bases in the middle. Looked up from germline, CDR1 is LGHNT and CDR2 is FRNRAP. CDR3 length: 13 amino acids. This CDR3 reads CASGSRQNNEQFF. For the CDR3, the DNA is TGTGCTAGTGGTTCGCGGCAGAACAATGAGCAGTTCTTC.

V gene TRBV11-3 combines with J gene TRBJ2-1; 7 nucleotides agree with TRBD2. This CDR3 contains 13 residues. J lost 8 bases, V lost 4 bases, and 5 bases had no gene match. Germline V gives CDR1 SGHNT, CDR2 YENEEA. The CDR3 DNA reads as TGTGCCAGCAGCTCACTAGCGAACGATGAGCAGTTCTTC. Its translation: CASSSLANDEQFF.

This chain uses TRBV27 with TRBJ2-3, with D perhaps matching TRBD1 (5 bases). CDR1 MNHEY and CDR2 SMNVEV come from the germline V gene (reference sequence). V was cut by 4 bases and J by 3 bases, with 17 bases left in between. The CDR3 extends over 16 amino acids. As DNA, the CDR3 is TGTGCCAGCAGTTCATTACAGGCCACCCAAACAGATACGCAGTATTTT. This gives the protein CASSSLQATQTDTQYF.